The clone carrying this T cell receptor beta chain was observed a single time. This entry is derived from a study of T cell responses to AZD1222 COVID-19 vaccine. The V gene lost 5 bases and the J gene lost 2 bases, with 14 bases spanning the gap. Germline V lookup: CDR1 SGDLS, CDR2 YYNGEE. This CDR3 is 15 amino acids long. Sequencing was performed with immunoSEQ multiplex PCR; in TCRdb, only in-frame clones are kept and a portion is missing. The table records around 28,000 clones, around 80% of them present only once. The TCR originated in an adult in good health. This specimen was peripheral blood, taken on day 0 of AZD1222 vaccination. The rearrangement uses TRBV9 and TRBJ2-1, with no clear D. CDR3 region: CASRRGVTPYNEQFF. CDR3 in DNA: TGTGCCAGCAGAAGAGGCGTCACCCCCTACAATGAGCAGTTCTTC. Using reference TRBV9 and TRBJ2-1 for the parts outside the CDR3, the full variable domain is DSGVTQTPKHLITATGQRVTLRCSPRSGDLSVYWYQQSLDQGLQFLIQYYNGEERAKGNILERFSAQQFPDLHSELNLSSLELGDSALYFCASRRGVTPYNEQFFGPGTRLTVL.